This T cell receptor (beta chain) is drawn from a study of T cells after somatic rescue of genetic block. J was trimmed by 2 bases and V by 9 bases; bases with no gene match: 6. Looked up from germline, CDR1 is SGHNT and CDR2 is YYREEE (reference sequence). The CDR3 runs 14 residues. The protocol was immunoSEQ multiplex PCR, while the TCRdb copy is restricted to in-frame clones and leaves out a portion. The table lists some 90,000 clones, about 87% of them singletons. This clonotype originated in a woman between 18 and 30 years old. Material: peripheral blood mononuclear cells (PBMCs). The V and J genes are TRBV5-4 and TRBJ2-1; 9 bases are shared with TRBD1. The CDR3 loop is CATLGDRAYNEQFF. The DNA of the CDR3 is TGTGCCACTCTCGGGGACAGGGCCTACAATGAGCAGTTCTTC.